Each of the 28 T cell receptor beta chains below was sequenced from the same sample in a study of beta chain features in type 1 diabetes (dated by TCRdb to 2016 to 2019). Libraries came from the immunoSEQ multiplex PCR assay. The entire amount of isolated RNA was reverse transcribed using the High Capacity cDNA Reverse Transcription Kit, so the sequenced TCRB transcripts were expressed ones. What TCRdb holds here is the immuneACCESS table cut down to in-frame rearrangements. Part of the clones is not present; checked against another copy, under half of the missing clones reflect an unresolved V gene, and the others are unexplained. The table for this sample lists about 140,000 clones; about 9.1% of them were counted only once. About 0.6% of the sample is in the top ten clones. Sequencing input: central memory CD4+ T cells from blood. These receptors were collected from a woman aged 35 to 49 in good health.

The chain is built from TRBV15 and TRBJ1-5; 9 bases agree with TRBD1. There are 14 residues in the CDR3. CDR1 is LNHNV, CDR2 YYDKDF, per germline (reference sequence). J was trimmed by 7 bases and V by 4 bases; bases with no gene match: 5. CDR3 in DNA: TGTGCCACCAGCATACAGGGGGCCGGGCAGCCCCAGCATTTT. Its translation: CATSIQGAGQPQHF.

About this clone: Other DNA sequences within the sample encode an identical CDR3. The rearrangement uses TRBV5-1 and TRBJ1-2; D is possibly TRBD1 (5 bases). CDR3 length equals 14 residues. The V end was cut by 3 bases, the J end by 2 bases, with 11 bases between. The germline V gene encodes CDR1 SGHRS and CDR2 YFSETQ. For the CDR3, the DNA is TGCGCCAGCAGCTCCGGGGGAACGAACTATGGCTACACCTTC. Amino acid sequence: CASSSGGTNYGYTF.

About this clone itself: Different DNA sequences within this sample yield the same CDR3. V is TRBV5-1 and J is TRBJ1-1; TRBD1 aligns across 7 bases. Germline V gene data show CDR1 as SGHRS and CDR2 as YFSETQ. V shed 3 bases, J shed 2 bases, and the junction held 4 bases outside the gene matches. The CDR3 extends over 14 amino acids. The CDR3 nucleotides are TGCGCCAGCAGCTCGGGGACAGCCAACACTGAAGCTTTCTTT. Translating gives CASSSGTANTEAFF. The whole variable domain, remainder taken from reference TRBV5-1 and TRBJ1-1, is KAGVTQTPRYLIKTRGQQVTLSCSPISGHRSVSWYQQTPGQGLQFLFEYFSETQRNKGNFPGRFSGRQFSNSRSEMNVSTLELGDSALYLCASSSGTANTEAFFGQGTRLTVV.

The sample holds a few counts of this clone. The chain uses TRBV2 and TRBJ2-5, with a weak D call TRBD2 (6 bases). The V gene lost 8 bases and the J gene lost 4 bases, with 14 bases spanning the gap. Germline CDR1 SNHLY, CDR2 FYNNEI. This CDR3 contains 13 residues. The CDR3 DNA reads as TGTGCCAGCGCGGGGACCATAGGAGAGACCCAGTACTTC. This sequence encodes CASAGTIGETQYF.

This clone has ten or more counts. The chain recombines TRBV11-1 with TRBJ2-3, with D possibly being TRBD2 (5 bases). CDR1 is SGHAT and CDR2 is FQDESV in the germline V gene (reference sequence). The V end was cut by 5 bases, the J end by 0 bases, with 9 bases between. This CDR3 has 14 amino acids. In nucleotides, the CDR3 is TGTGCCAGCAGCCCTTGGACTAGCACAGATACGCAGTATTTT. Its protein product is CASSPWTSTDTQYF.

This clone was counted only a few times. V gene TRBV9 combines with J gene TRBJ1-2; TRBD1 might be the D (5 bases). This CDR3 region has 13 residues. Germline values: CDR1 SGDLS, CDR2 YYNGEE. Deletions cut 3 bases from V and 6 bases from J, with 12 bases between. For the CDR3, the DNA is TGTGCCAGCAGCGCCTTCGGGGGACATGGCTACACCTTC. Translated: CASSAFGGHGYTF.

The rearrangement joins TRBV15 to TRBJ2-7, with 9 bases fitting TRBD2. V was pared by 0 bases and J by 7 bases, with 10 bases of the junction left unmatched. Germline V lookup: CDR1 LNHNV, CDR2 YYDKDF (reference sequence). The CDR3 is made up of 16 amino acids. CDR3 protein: CATSRDPRGGMKEQYF. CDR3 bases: TGTGCCACCAGCAGAGATCCGCGGGGGGGGATGAAGGAGCAGTACTTC.

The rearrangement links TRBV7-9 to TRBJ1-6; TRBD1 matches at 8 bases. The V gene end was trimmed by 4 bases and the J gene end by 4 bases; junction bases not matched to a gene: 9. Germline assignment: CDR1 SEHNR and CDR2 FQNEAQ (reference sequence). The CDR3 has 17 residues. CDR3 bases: TGTGCCAGCAGCTCCGGGACAGGTGGGACGTATAATTCACCCCTCCACTTT. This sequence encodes CASSSGTGGTYNSPLHF.

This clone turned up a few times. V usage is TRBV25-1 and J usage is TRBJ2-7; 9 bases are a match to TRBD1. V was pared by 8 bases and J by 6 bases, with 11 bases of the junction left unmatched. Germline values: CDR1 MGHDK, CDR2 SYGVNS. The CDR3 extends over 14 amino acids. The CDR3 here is CASAVTGGRREQYF. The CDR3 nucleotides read TGTGCCAGCGCCGTGACAGGGGGAAGACGCGAGCAGTACTTC.

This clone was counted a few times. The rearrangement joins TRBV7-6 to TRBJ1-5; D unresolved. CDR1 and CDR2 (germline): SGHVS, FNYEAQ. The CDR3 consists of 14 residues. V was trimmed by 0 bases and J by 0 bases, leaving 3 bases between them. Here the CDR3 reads CASSLAYSNQPQHF. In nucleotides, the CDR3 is TGTGCCAGCAGCTTAGCGTATAGCAATCAGCCCCAGCATTTT.

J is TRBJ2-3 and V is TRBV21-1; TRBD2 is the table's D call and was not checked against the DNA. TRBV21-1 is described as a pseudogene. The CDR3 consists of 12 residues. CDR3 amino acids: CASSTCTDTQYF. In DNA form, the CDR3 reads TGTGCCAGCAGCACCTGCACAGATACGCAGTATTTT.

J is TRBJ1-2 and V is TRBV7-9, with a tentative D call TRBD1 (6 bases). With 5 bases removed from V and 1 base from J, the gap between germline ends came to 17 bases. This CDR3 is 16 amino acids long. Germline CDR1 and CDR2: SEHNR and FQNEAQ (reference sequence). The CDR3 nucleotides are TGTGCCAGCAGCCTCCTGGGGGCGCCTATTAACTATGGCTACACCTTC. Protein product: CASSLLGAPINYGYTF.

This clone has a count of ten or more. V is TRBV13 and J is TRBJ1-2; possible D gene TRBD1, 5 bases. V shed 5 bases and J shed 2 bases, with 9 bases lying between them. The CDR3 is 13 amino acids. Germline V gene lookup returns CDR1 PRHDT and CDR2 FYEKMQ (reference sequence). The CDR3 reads CASSRNRNYGYTF. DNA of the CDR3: TGTGCCAGCAGCCGAAACAGGAACTATGGCTACACCTTC. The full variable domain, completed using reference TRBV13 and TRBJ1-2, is AAGVIQSPRHLIKEKRETATLKCYPIPRHDTVYWYQQGPGQDPQFLISFYEKMQSDKGSIPDRFSAQQFSDYHSELNMSSLELGDSALYFCASSRNRNYGYTFGSGTRLTVV.

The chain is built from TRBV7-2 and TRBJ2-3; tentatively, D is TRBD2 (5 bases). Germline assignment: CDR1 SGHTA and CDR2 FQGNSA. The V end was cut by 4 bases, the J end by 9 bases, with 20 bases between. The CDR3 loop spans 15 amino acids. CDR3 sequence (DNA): TGTGCCAGCAGCTCCTCCGGACTTGGGGTTCAGACGCAGTATTTT. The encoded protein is CASSSSGLGVQTQYF.

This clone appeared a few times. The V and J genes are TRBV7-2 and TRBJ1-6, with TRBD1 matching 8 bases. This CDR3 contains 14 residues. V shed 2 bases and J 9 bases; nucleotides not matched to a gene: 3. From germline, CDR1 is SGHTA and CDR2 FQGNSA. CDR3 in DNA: TGTGCCAGCAGCTTATTTGACAGGGGTTCACCCCTCCACTTT. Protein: CASSLFDRGSPLHF.

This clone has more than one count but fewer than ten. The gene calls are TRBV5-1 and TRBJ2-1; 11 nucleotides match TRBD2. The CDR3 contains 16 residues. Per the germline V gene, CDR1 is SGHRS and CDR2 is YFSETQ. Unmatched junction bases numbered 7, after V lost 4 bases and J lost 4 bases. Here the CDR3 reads CASSTGSGGAYNEQFF. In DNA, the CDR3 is TGCGCCAGCAGCACCGGTAGCGGGGGGGCGTACAATGAGCAGTTCTTC.

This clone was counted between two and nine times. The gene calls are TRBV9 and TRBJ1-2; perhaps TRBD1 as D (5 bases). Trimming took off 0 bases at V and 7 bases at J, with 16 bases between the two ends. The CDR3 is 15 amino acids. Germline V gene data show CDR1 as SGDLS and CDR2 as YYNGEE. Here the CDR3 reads CASSVDEGTEGGYTF. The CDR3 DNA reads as TGTGCCAGCAGCGTAGACGAGGGGACTGAGGGTGGCTACACCTTC.

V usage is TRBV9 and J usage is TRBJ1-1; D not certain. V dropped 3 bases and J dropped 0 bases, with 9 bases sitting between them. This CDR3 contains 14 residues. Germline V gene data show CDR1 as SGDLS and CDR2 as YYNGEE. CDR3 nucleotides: TGTGCCAGCAGCGCTCTGAGCCTGAACACTGAAGCTTTCTTT. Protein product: CASSALSLNTEAFF.

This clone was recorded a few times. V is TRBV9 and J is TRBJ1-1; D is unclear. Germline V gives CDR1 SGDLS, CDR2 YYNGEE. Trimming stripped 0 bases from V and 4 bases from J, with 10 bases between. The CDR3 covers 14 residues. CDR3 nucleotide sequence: TGTGCCAGCAGCGTAGCTGCTCTAGGCACTGAAGCTTTCTTT. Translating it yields CASSVAALGTEAFF.

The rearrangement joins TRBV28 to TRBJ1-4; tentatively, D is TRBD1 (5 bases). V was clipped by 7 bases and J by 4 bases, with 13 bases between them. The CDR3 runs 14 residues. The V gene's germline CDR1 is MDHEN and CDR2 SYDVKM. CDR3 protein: CASNTRASNEKLFF. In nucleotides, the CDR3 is TGTGCCAGCAACACCAGGGCTAGTAATGAAAAACTGTTTTTT.

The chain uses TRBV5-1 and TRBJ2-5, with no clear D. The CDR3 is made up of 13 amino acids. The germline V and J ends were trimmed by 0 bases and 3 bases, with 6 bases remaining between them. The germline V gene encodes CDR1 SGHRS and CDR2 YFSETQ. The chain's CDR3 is CASSLGTKETQYF. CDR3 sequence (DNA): TGCGCCAGCAGCTTGGGTACAAAAGAGACCCAGTACTTC.

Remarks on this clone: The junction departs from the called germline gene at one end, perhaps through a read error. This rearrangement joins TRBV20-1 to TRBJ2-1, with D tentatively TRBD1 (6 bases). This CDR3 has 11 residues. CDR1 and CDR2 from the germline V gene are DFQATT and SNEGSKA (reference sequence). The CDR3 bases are TGTGGGGGCATGCTCTACAATGAGCAGTTCTTC. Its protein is CGGMLYNEQFF.

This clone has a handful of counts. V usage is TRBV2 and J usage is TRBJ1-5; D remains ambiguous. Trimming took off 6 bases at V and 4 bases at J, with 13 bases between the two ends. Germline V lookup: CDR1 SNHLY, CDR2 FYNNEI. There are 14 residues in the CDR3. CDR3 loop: CASSERRVNQPQHF. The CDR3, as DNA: TGTGCCAGCAGCGAACGGAGGGTGAATCAGCCCCAGCATTTT. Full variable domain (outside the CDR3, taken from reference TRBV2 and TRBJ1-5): EPEVTQTPSHQVTQMGQEVILRCVPISNHLYFYWYRQILGQKVEFLVSFYNNEISEKSEIFDDQFSVERPDGSNFTLKIRSTKLEDSAMYFCASSERRVNQPQHFGDGTRLSIL.

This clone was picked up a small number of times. CDR3 protein: CASSLEWPGDRPLHF. The CDR3, as DNA: TGTGCCAGCAGCTTAGAGTGGCCCGGGGATAGACCCCTCCACTTT. This chain connects TRBV11-2 to TRBJ1-6; D not resolved. Germline CDR1 is SGHAT and CDR2 is FQNNGV. The CDR3 runs to 15 residues. Trimming removed 0 bases from V and 12 bases from J, with 15 bases in between. The entire variable domain, with the rest obtained from reference TRBV11-2 and TRBJ1-6, is as follows: EAGVAQSPRYKIIEKRQSVAFWCNPISGHATLYWYQQILGQGPKLLIQFQNNGVVDDSQLPKDRFSAERLKGVDSTLKIQPAKLEDSAVYLCASSLEWPGDRPLHFGNGTRLTVT.

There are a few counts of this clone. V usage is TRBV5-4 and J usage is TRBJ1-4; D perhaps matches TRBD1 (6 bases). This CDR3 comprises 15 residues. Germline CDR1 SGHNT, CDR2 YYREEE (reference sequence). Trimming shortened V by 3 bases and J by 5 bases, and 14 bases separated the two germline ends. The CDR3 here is CASSSRTDGNEKLFF. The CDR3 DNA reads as TGTGCCAGCAGCTCCAGGACAGATGGGAATGAAAAACTGTTTTTT.

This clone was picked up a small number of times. The CDR3 DNA reads as TGTGCCACCAGCAGAGGCTTGGGACAGGGGGATTCACCCCTCCACTTT. Encoded protein: CATSRGLGQGDSPLHF. The chain recombines TRBV15 with TRBJ1-6, with 11 nucleotides matching TRBD1. The ends lost 1 base at V and 8 bases at J; junction bases unmatched: 4. CDR3 length equals 16 residues. Germline CDR1 LNHNV, CDR2 YYDKDF (reference sequence).

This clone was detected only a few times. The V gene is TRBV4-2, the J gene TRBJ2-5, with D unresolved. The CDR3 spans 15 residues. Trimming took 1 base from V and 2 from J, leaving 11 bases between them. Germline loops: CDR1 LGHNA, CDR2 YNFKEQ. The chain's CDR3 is CASSQVQADQETQYF. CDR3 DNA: TGTGCCAGCAGCCAAGTCCAAGCCGATCAAGAGACCCAGTACTTC.

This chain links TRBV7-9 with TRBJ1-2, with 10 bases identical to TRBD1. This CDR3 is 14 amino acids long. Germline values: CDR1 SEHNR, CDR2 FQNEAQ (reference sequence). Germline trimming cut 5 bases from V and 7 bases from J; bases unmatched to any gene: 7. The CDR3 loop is CASSQSTGGLGYTF. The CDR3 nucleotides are TGTGCCAGCAGCCAATCGACAGGGGGCCTTGGCTACACCTTC.